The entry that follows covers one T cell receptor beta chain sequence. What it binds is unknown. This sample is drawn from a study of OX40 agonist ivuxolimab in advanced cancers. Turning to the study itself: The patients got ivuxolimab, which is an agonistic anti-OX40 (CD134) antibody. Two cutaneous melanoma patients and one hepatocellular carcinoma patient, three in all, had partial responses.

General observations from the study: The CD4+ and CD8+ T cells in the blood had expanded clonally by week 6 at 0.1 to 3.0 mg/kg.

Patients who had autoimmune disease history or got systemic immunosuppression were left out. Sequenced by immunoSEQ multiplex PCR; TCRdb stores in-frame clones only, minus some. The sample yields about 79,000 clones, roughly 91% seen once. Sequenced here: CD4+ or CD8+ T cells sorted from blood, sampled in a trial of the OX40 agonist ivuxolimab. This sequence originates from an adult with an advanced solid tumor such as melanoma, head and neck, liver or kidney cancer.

Here the CDR3 DNA reads TGCGCCAGCAGTGAGCCAGCGGGAGGCAGGGAGACCCAGTACTTC. Translated, it gives CASSEPAGGRETQYF. The chain couples TRBV10-1 to TRBJ2-5, with 9 nucleotides matching TRBD2. Germline V gene sequence: CDR1 WNHNN, CDR2 SYGVQD (reference sequence). The CDR3 spans 15 residues. J was trimmed by 5 bases and V by 2 bases; bases with no gene match: 6.